This T cell receptor beta chain was profiled in a study of post-analysis software for immune sequencing data. Findings and limits, study-wide: In multiple sclerosis, normalized Chao1 diversity was significantly below that of controls. About five TRBV segments, including TRBV5-6, TRBV5-1 and TRBV20-1, were more frequent in patients than controls.

Libraries were made from TCR beta cDNA, and they carried unique molecular identifiers. TCRdb re-called the PCR reads with MiXCR, one entry per CDR3 protein. The sample lists 740,000 or so distinct CDR3 sequences; about 57% were seen once. This clonotype was counted a few times. Its matching antigen is unknown. Between the trimmed V and J ends, which lost 0 bases and 10 bases, there was a span of 14 bases. Germline V gene lookup returns CDR1 SGHRS and CDR2 YFSETQ. The CDR3 loop spans 14 amino acids. The receptor comes from a girl aged 10 to 17 with multiple sclerosis. J is TRBJ2-1 and V is TRBV5-1; D possibly corresponds to TRBD1 (5 bases). The material sequenced was blood. This CDR3 is CASSLEGRSGEQFF. In DNA form, the CDR3 reads TGCGCCAGCAGCTTGGAGGGGCGCTCCGGCGAGCAGTTCTTC.